The rows below give T cell receptor beta chains drawn from one sample of a study of metastatic and nonmetastatic thyroid tumors. TCRdb re-processed the PCR reads through MiXCR. The repertoire holds tens of thousands of clones, with about 15% as singletons. Material: blood. These receptors originate from a female donor with papillary thyroid cancer or a benign thyroid nodule (not recorded which). Some clones in this sample may be carry-over from other donors' samples. Both conserved end residues are part of each CDR3. The D gene is left open where the match is weak. Size values are once, few and many counts, or a class for expanded clones, and some rows have none.

>TRBV6-1|NA|many|TRBJ2-4
CASSEGIGLAKNIQYF
TGTGCCAGCAGTGAAGGGATAGGCCTAGCCAAAAACATTCAGTACTTC
>TRBV7-8|TRBD2|NA|TRBJ2-2
CASSSLAGGTGELFF
TGTGCCAGCAGCTCTCTAGCGGGAGGAACTGGGGAGCTGTTTTTT
>TRBV24-1|NA|many|TRBJ2-3
CATSAGAGHTDTQYF
TGTGCCACCAGTGCGGGAGCGGGCCACACAGATACGCAGTATTTT
>TRBV6-2/TRBV6-3|NA|many|TRBJ2-1
CASSYRGDSYNEQFF
TGTGCCAGCAGTTATCGCGGGGACTCCTACAATGAGCAGTTCTTC
>TRBV12-3/TRBV12-4|NA|many|TRBJ2-3
CATLGETDTQYF
TGTGCCACCCTGGGGGAAACAGATACGCAGTATTTT
>TRBV5-1|NA|NA|TRBJ2-1
CASSPYTVLLSYNEQFF
TGCGCCAGCAGCCCATATACAGTATTACTCTCCTACAATGAGCAGTTCTTC
>TRBV30|NA|few|TRBJ1-1
CAWSKSRGQTEAFF
TGTGCCTGGAGTAAATCCAGGGGCCAGACTGAAGCTTTCTTT
>TRBV2|TRBD2|many|TRBJ2-7
CASSRDSGRDEQYF
TGTGCCAGCAGTCGTGATAGCGGGAGGGACGAGCAGTACTTC
>TRBV5-1|TRBD2|NA|TRBJ2-7
CASSPTSGRRGEQYF
TGCGCCAGCAGCCCTACTAGCGGGCGGCGGGGGGAGCAGTACTTC
>TRBV6-1|NA|many|TRBJ2-1
CETYPGIYNEQFF
TGTGAAACCTACCCCGGAATTTACAATGAGCAGTTCTTC
>TRBV29-1|NA|many|TRBJ1-4
CSVLYRALHNEKLFF
TGCAGCGTTCTCTACAGGGCATTGCATAATGAAAAACTGTTTTTT
>TRBV6-2/TRBV6-3|TRBD2|many|TRBJ2-7
CATLAGDYEQYF
TGTGCCACCTTAGCGGGGGACTACGAGCAGTACTTC
>TRBV2|NA|many|TRBJ2-5
CASSIVQGGETQYF
TGTGCCAGCAGTATAGTACAGGGTGGCGAGACCCAGTACTTC
>TRBV12-3/TRBV12-4|NA|few|TRBJ2-1
CASMKGPSEQFF
TGTGCCAGCATGAAAGGTCCCAGTGAGCAGTTCTTC
>TRBV12-3/TRBV12-4|TRBD1|many|TRBJ1-2
CASSLLGTGGLTSYGYTF
TGTGCCAGCAGTTTATTAGGGACAGGGGGCCTTACCTCCTATGGCTACACCTTC
>TRBV24-1|NA|NA|TRBJ2-1
CATSDFSPTGWEQFF
TGTGCCACCAGTGATTTCTCCCCAACCGGTTGGGAGCAGTTCTTC
>TRBV5-1|NA|many|TRBJ1-1
CASYNIGPLNTEAFF
TGCGCCAGCTATAATATAGGGCCGCTGAACACTGAAGCTTTCTTT
>TRBV29-1|NA|many|TRBJ2-7
CSVERGEQYF
TGCAGCGTTGAAAGGGGCGAGCAGTACTTC